The rows below give T cell receptor beta chains drawn from one sample of a study of cytomegalovirus exposure and HLA in healthy donors. TCRdb's copy holds only in-frame clones and misses some; the assay was immunoSEQ multiplex PCR. The sample lists about 130,000 clones, about 90% occurring once. Sequencing was performed on PBMCs. Receptor source: a man aged 25-45 years in good health and CMV-seronegative. CDR3s include the opening cysteine and the closing phenylalanine or tryptophan. Each record gives: clone size, V gene, D gene, J gene, CDR3 DNA, CDR3 protein. D genes are given only for firm matches. Size values are once, few and many counts, or a class for expanded clones, and some rows have none.

NA	TRBV27	NA	TRBJ2-7	TGTGCCAGCAGCAGGGGTTTCGACTCCTACGAGCAGTACTTC	CASSRGFDSYEQYF
NA	TRBV5-6	NA	TRBJ2-7	TGTGCCAGCACGACAGGTCCCTACGAGCAGTACTTC	CASTTGPYEQYF
NA	TRBV11-3	NA	TRBJ2-1	TGTGCCAGCAGCTTTTTACCGGGTCCAAACGAGCAGTTCTTC	CASSFLPGPNEQFF
NA	TRBV5-1	TRBD2	TRBJ2-7	TGCGCCAGCAGCTTGGCCACGTACGGGACTAGCGTATCGGTGAACGAGCAGTACTTC	CASSLATYGTSVSVNEQYF
NA	TRBV6-5	TRBD1	TRBJ2-1	TGTGCCAGCAGTTGGGGAAACAGGGGAGACGAGCAGTTCTTC	CASSWGNRGDEQFF
NA	TRBV5-1	TRBD1	TRBJ1-2	TGCGCCAGCAGCCCGGACAGGAGCTATGGCTACACCTTC	CASSPDRSYGYTF
few	TRBV19	TRBD1	TRBJ2-3	TGTGCCAGTAGTACAAGGGGGCTTGCGCAGTATTTT	CASSTRGLAQYF
NA	TRBV25-1	NA	TRBJ2-5	TGTGCCAGCAGTGATCGGACAGTTATAGGGGAGACCCAGTACTTC	CASSDRTVIGETQYF
NA	TRBV7-2	TRBD1	TRBJ2-7	TGTGCCAGCAGCTTAGATCCGGGACAGATCTACGAGCAGTACTTC	CASSLDPGQIYEQYF
NA	TRBV5-6	NA	TRBJ1-1	TGTGCCAGCAGCTTGTGGAGGTTACAGTTTGAAGCTTTCTTT	CASSLWRLQFEAFF
NA	TRBV30	NA	TRBJ2-2	TGTGCCTGGAGTGGAGTCCTAAACACCGGGGAGCTGTTTTTT	CAWSGVLNTGELFF
NA	TRBV30	NA	TRBJ2-7	TGTGCCTGGAAAGACTTTTACGAGCAGTACTTC	CAWKDFYEQYF
NA	TRBV5-1	TRBD2	TRBJ2-1	TGCGCCAGCAGCTTTCTAGCGGGAGCGGGAAGTGAGCAGTTCTTC	CASSFLAGAGSEQFF
once	TRBV28	TRBD1	TRBJ1-5	TGTGCCAGCAGCATCCCAGGGGGTAGCAATCAGCCCCAGCATTTT	CASSIPGGSNQPQHF
NA	TRBV19	TRBD1	TRBJ2-1	TGTGCCAGTAGATCTATGACAGGGGGCCGGCGGGGGTCCCCTTACAATGAGCAGTTCTTC	CASRSMTGGRRGSPYNEQFF
NA	TRBV6-5	TRBD1	TRBJ1-5	TGTGCCAGCAGTTACTCCTTTGACAGGGAGAATCAGCCCCAGCATTTT	CASSYSFDRENQPQHF
NA	TRBV5-1	TRBD1	TRBJ2-3	TGCGCCAGCAGCGAACAGGGACAGCGTTTTAGCACAGATACGCAGTATTTT	CASSEQGQRFSTDTQYF
NA	TRBV18	NA	TRBJ1-5	TGTGCCAGCTCACCATCTGTCTATCAGCCCCAGCATTTT	CASSPSVYQPQHF
NA	TRBV2	TRBD1	TRBJ2-1	TGTGCCACCGGACAGGGGTGGAATGAGCAGTTCTTC	CATGQGWNEQFF
NA	TRBV10-1	TRBD2	TRBJ2-7	TGCGCCAGCAGCGGAGCGGGAGATTACGAGCAGTACTTC	CASSGAGDYEQYF
few	TRBV10-1	TRBD2	TRBJ2-7	TGCGCCAGCTCCCGGGGGACGGGAGGCGAGCAGTACTTC	CASSRGTGGEQYF
NA	TRBV7-2	NA	TRBJ1-4	TGTGCCAGCAGCGTACAGGTCGCAACTAATGAAAAACTGTTTTTT	CASSVQVATNEKLFF
once	TRBV5-4	NA	TRBJ2-7	TGTGCCAGCAGCTTGCGTGGGAGGTTGGCCTACGAGCAGTACTTC	CASSLRGRLAYEQYF
NA	TRBV30	NA	TRBJ2-1	TGTGCCTGGAGTCCCTTTACTAGCTCCCTAGGGAATGAGCAGTTCTTC	CAWSPFTSSLGNEQFF
once	TRBV15	TRBD1	TRBJ2-7	TGTGCCACCAGCAGCGGGCAGGGGGCCGACGAGCAGTACTTC	CATSSGQGADEQYF
NA	TRBV5-4	NA	TRBJ1-2	TGTGCCAGCAGCTTCTCAGGGAAAGGTGGCTACACCTTC	CASSFSGKGGYTF
NA	TRBV30	NA	TRBJ2-1	TGTGCCTGGAGTAGGAACAACCTTCGGGGCAATGAGCAGTTCTTC	CAWSRNNLRGNEQFF
NA	TRBV13	TRBD2	TRBJ2-2	TGTGCCAGCAGGAACCGACTAGCGGGAGATAACACCGGGGAGCTGTTTTTT	CASRNRLAGDNTGELFF
NA	TRBV4-1	NA	TRBJ2-2	TGCGCCAGCAGCCAAGAGCGAGCCGGGGAGCTGTTTTTT	CASSQERAGELFF
NA	TRBV19	NA	TRBJ2-3	TGTGCCAGTAGTCGGGAATACCCACATACGCAGTATTTT	CASSREYPHTQYF
NA	TRBV27	NA	TRBJ1-1	TGTGCCAGCAGTTCTAACAGCAACTTGAACACTGAAGCTTTCTTT	CASSSNSNLNTEAFF
NA	TRBV9	TRBD2	TRBJ2-3	TGTGCCAGCAGCGTAGGTCAGCGGGAGGACACAGATACGCAGTATTTT	CASSVGQREDTDTQYF
NA	TRBV11-2	TRBD2	TRBJ2-7	TGTGCCAGCAGCCCCCGACTAGCCTCCTACGAGCAGTACTTC	CASSPRLASYEQYF
few	TRBV7-7	NA	TRBJ2-7	TGTGCCAGCAGCTTAAACAGGGTCCACGAGCAGTACTTC	CASSLNRVHEQYF
NA	TRBV15	NA	TRBJ2-1	TGTGCCACCTCACAGCGGACTAACTCCTACAATGAGCAGTTCTTC	CATSQRTNSYNEQFF
NA	TRBV29-1	TRBD1	TRBJ1-4	TGCAGCGTCGGACAGGGATCAAATGAAAAACTGTTTTTT	CSVGQGSNEKLFF
once	TRBV6-5	NA	TRBJ2-3	TGTGCCAGCAGTCTCAGGGGGGCAGATACGCAGTATTTT	CASSLRGADTQYF
once	TRBV6-1	NA	TRBJ2-7	TGTGCCAGCAGTGATCCCCGTCTCAGGTCCTACGAGCAGTACTTC	CASSDPRLRSYEQYF
NA	TRBV6-5	TRBD1	TRBJ1-1	TGTGCCAGCAGTCCCGGGACAGTTAACACTGAAGCTTTCTTT	CASSPGTVNTEAFF
NA	TRBV2	TRBD1	TRBJ2-7	TGTGCCAGCAGCCGGGACAGGGGGTCCTACGAGCAGTACTTC	CASSRDRGSYEQYF
NA	TRBV18	TRBD1	TRBJ1-5	TGTGCCAGCTCACCACCTCCTACAGGGGTTTGGAATCAGCCCCAGCATTTT	CASSPPPTGVWNQPQHF
NA	TRBV27	TRBD1	TRBJ2-7	TGTGCCAGCAGTTTAAGACAGGGGGCTAGCGAGCAGTACTTC	CASSLRQGASEQYF
NA	TRBV27	TRBD1	TRBJ1-5	TGTGCCAGCAAAAAGGGGGCGGCCGGATATAGCAATCAGCCCCAGCATTTT	CASKKGAAGYSNQPQHF
NA	TRBV7-8	TRBD2	TRBJ2-7	TGTGCCAGCAGCTTAGTCTTTGCGGGAGACTACGAGCAGTACTTC	CASSLVFAGDYEQYF
NA	TRBV30	NA	TRBJ2-3	TGTGCCTGGGGAAAGATGACTCATGTTACGCAGTATTTT	CAWGKMTHVTQYF
NA	TRBV10-2	NA	TRBJ2-6	TGCGCCAGCAGACAGGGTGGGGGCTCTGGGGCCAACGTCCTGACTTTC	CASRQGGGSGANVLTF
few	TRBV14	TRBD2	TRBJ2-5	TGTGCCAGCAGCCAACTAGGGACTAGCGGGACCCAAGAGACCCAGTACTTC	CASSQLGTSGTQETQYF
NA	TRBV19	NA	TRBJ1-2	TGTCCGAAGGGAGCATCTAACTATGGCTACACCTTC	CPKGASNYGYTF
NA	TRBV7-2	NA	TRBJ2-7	TGTGCCAGCAGCCTCCGGAGGGGCGGCTACGAGCAGTACTTC	CASSLRRGGYEQYF
few	TRBV18	TRBD1	TRBJ1-5	TGTGCCAGCCCAGGGACAGGATGGATCAATCAGCCCCAGCATTTT	CASPGTGWINQPQHF
once	TRBV19	NA	TRBJ2-2	TGTGCCAGTAACTTCAGGGACACCGGGGAGCTGTTTTTT	CASNFRDTGELFF
NA	TRBV30	TRBD1	TRBJ1-2	TGTGCCTGGAGTGTACCCGGGACAGGGATCGGCTACACCTTC	CAWSVPGTGIGYTF
once	TRBV18	TRBD1	TRBJ2-7	TGTGCCAGCTCGGGGACAGGGACCTACGAGCAGTACTTC	CASSGTGTYEQYF
few	TRBV2	NA	TRBJ1-2	TGTGCCAGCAGTATACGGGGGATTGGCTACACCTTC	CASSIRGIGYTF
NA	TRBV27	TRBD1	TRBJ2-2	TGTGCCAGCAGTCGTTGGGACAGGGGTACCGGGGAGCTGTTTTTT	CASSRWDRGTGELFF
NA	TRBV7-2	NA	TRBJ2-7	TGTGCCAGCAGCTTGGGGCCTAACTACGAGCAGTACTTC	CASSLGPNYEQYF
once	TRBV2	NA	TRBJ1-5	TGTGCCAGCAGTGAAGCTGTGGGGGGGGGTCAGCCCCAGCATTTT	CASSEAVGGGQPQHF
NA	TRBV5-1	NA	TRBJ2-7	TGCGCCAGCAGCTTGGACGGGACATCTGCCTACGAGCAGTACTTC	CASSLDGTSAYEQYF